Shown below are 11 T cell receptor beta chains from a single sample sequenced in a study of shared clonotypes between healthy human individuals. Using immunoSEQ multiplex PCR, the repertoire was profiled, and TCRdb retains in-frame clones only, with some absent. The top ten clones hold around 0.35% of a sample with under 2.5 million clones, around 90% of them seen once. Sequencing used naive CD4+ T cells from PBMCs. Subset denoted: CD45RA+ positively selected. These receptors all come from a man younger than 35 in good health. Some clones in this sample may be carry-over from other donors' samples.

On this clone itself: Additional DNA sequences in this sample encode the identical CDR3. The chain is built from TRBV5-1 and TRBJ1-1, with TRBD1 as a possible D gene (6 bases). V lost 4 bases to trimming and J lost 4 bases, with 11 bases between them. The germline V gene encodes CDR1 SGHRS and CDR2 YFSETQ. This CDR3 region has 13 residues. DNA of the CDR3: TGCGCCAGCAGCCCCCAGGGGACCACTGAAGCTTTCTTT. Translated, it gives CASSPQGTTEAFF.

The chain recombines TRBV4-1 with TRBJ2-1, with TRBD2 matching over 11 bases. CDR1 is MGHRA and CDR2 is YSYEKL in the germline V gene. The CDR3 spans 18 residues. The V and J ends lost 4 bases and 3 bases, in that order; junction bases with no gene match: 11. The CDR3 here is CASSPLGTSGSNYNEQFF. CDR3 bases: TGCGCCAGCAGCCCCTTAGGCACTAGCGGGAGTAACTACAATGAGCAGTTCTTC.

The sample holds one count of this clone. The same CDR3 arises from other DNA sequences in this sample as well. V gene TRBV7-8 combines with J gene TRBJ1-1, with 7 bases that match TRBD1. The CDR3 loop spans 13 amino acids. The V segment lost 6 bases and the J segment 0 bases; nucleotides outside the gene matches: 1. Germline CDR1 is SGHVS and CDR2 is FQNEAQ. In DNA form, the CDR3 reads TGTGCCAGCAGAGGGGGCATGAACACTGAAGCTTTCTTT. Its translation is CASRGGMNTEAFF.

The gene calls are TRBV5-1 and TRBJ1-6, with D perhaps matching TRBD1 (5 bases). The CDR3 is 16 residues long. V dropped 4 bases and J dropped 9 bases, with 20 bases sitting between them. Germline V gives CDR1 SGHRS, CDR2 YFSETQ. The CDR3 protein is CASSLGVWDAPSPLHF. The CDR3 DNA follows: TGCGCCAGCAGCCTGGGGGTGTGGGACGCACCTTCACCCCTCCACTTT.

The gene calls are TRBV7-9 and TRBJ2-3; 7 positions agree with TRBD2. The length of the CDR3 is 16 residues. Trimming took 5 bases from V and 3 from J; bases not matched to a gene: 11. Germline V gene sequence: CDR1 SEHNR, CDR2 FQNEAQ (reference sequence). The CDR3 bases are TGTGCCAGCAGCAGATTCGGGGGGTCCAAAACAGATACGCAGTATTTT. It encodes CASSRFGGSKTDTQYF.

A remark on this clone: Other DNA sequences in this specimen translate into the identical CDR3. The rearrangement links TRBV11-3 to TRBJ2-3, with D possibly matching TRBD2 (6 bases). This CDR3 region has 14 residues. Between the trimmed V and J ends, which lost 3 bases and 6 bases, there was a span of 13 bases. Per the germline V gene, CDR1 is SGHNT and CDR2 is YENEEA. As DNA, the CDR3 is TGTGCCAGCAGCTTGGAAGGCGGGACCGATACGCAGTATTTT. This translates into CASSLEGGTDTQYF.

The rearrangement links TRBV29-1 to TRBJ1-2, with 8 bases aligning to TRBD1. V gave up 6 bases and J gave up 6 bases; unmatched junction bases: 6. Germline loops: CDR1 SQVTM, CDR2 ANQGSEA. CDR3 length: 12 amino acids. The CDR3 spells CSVEQGVDGYTF. DNA of the CDR3: TGCAGCGTGGAACAGGGGGTTGATGGCTACACCTTC.

The V gene is TRBV6-5, the J gene TRBJ2-3; D unclear. This CDR3 region has 13 residues. The V gene's germline CDR1 is MNHEY and CDR2 SVGAGI. The germline V and J ends were trimmed by 7 bases and 6 bases, with 14 bases remaining between them. This chain's CDR3 is CASIGSSSDTQYF. As DNA, the CDR3 is TGTGCCAGCATTGGGTCATCGTCGGATACGCAGTATTTT.

This chain uses TRBV7-2 with TRBJ1-5, with D perhaps matching TRBD1 (5 bases). The CDR3 is 14 amino acids. Trimming removed 1 base from V and 13 bases from J, with 17 bases in between. The V gene's germline CDR1 is SGHTA and CDR2 FQGNSA. The CDR3 loop is CASSLEPTTVSQHF. In DNA form, the CDR3 reads TGTGCCAGCAGCTTAGAACCCACGACAGTTTCTCAGCATTTT. The complete variable domain, with remaining parts taken from reference TRBV7-2 and TRBJ1-5, reads GAGVSQSPSNKVTEKGKDVELRCDPISGHTALYWYRQSLGQGLEFLIYFQGNSAPDKSGLPSDRFSAERTGGSVSTLTIQRTQQEDSAVYLCASSLEPTTVSQHFGDGTRLSIL.

This chain links TRBV7-8 with TRBJ1-1; D unresolved. With 3 bases removed from V and 0 bases from J, the gap between germline ends came to 11 bases. CDR3 length equals 15 residues. Germline CDR1 reads SGHVS; CDR2 reads FQNEAQ. CDR3 loop: CASSLSKRMNTEAFF. In DNA form, the CDR3 reads TGTGCCAGCAGCTTGTCCAAAAGAATGAACACTGAAGCTTTCTTT.

The rearrangement links TRBV2 to TRBJ2-2; D is undetermined. The V end was cut by 8 bases, the J end by 1 base, with 11 bases between. Per the germline V gene, CDR1 is SNHLY and CDR2 is FYNNEI. CDR3 length: 14 residues. As DNA, the CDR3 is TGTGCCAGCTGCTATTTCGGGAACACCGGGGAGCTGTTTTTT. This gives the protein CASCYFGNTGELFF.